The 19 T cell receptor beta chains below were found in one sample sequenced in a study of OX40 agonist ivuxolimab in advanced cancers. The assay was immunoSEQ multiplex PCR, and TCRdb's table has in-frame clones only and misses some. Counted here are about 110,000 clones, roughly 90% occurring once; the ten biggest clones make up under 0.85%. The source was CD4+ or CD8+ T cells sorted from blood, collected in a trial of the OX40 agonist ivuxolimab. Receptor source: an adult with an advanced solid tumor such as melanoma, head and neck, liver or kidney cancer.

The chain combines TRBV5-1 with TRBJ2-5, with 12 bases matching TRBD1. J was trimmed by 5 bases and V by 1 base; bases with no gene match: 6. The CDR3 is 16 residues long. Germline V gene lookup returns CDR1 SGHRS and CDR2 YFSETQ. The CDR3 nucleotides read TGCGCCAGCAGCTTGTCGGGGACAGGGGGCGCGGAGACCCAGTACTTC. It codes for CASSLSGTGGAETQYF.

V usage is TRBV11-2 and J usage is TRBJ2-7, with TRBD1 identical over 12 bases. V gave up 1 base and J gave up 5 bases; unmatched junction bases: 6. The CDR3 contains 16 residues. The germline V gene has CDR1 SGHAT and CDR2 FQNNGV. The CDR3 bases are TGTGCCAGCAGCTTAGCAGCCGGGACAGGGGGCGACGAGCAGTACTTC. Its protein product is CASSLAAGTGGDEQYF.

This chain connects TRBV5-1 to TRBJ2-1; 10 nucleotides line up with TRBD2. The CDR3 totals 16 residues. V shed 2 bases and J 4 bases; nucleotides not matched to a gene: 6. The germline V gene has CDR1 SGHRS and CDR2 YFSETQ. The CDR3 protein is CASSFRTSGQYNEQFF. The CDR3 region has the DNA TGCGCCAGCAGCTTCCGGACTAGCGGACAGTACAATGAGCAGTTCTTC.

The chain carries TRBV6-5 and TRBJ2-7, with 11 bases identical to TRBD2. With V trimmed by 5 bases and J by 0 bases, 3 bases remained unmatched. The CDR3 contains 15 residues. Germline values: CDR1 MNHEY, CDR2 SVGAGI. The DNA of the CDR3 is TGTGCCAGCAGTACTGGACTAGCGGGCTCCTACGAGCAGTACTTC. It translates to CASSTGLAGSYEQYF.

The chain combines TRBV6-1 with TRBJ1-6; TRBD1 agrees at 7 bases. Germline assignment: CDR1 MNHNS and CDR2 SASEGT. V gave up 5 bases and J gave up 10 bases; unmatched junction bases: 11. The CDR3 totals 15 residues. In nucleotides, the CDR3 is TGTGCCAGCAGTCAACGACAGGGTATCTGGTCACCCCTCCACTTT. As protein: CASSQRQGIWSPLHF.

This chain links TRBV2 with TRBJ1-5; TRBD1 aligns across 8 bases. CDR3 length equals 15 residues. With V trimmed by 7 bases and J by 4 bases, 9 bases remained unmatched. Germline CDR1 SNHLY, CDR2 FYNNEI. CDR3 amino acids: CASTGPGGYNQPQHF. Written as DNA, the CDR3 is TGTGCCAGCACAGGGCCAGGGGGCTATAATCAGCCCCAGCATTTT.

This chain connects TRBV5-5 to TRBJ2-5; TRBD1 is a possible D gene (6 bases). The CDR3 has 16 residues. Deletions cut 5 bases from V and 4 bases from J, with 21 bases between. CDR1 SGHKS and CDR2 YYEKEE come from the germline V gene (reference sequence). DNA of the CDR3: TGTGCCAGCAGTCCCCCCGGGGCCTCGACAGGAGAGACCCAGTACTTC. It yields the protein CASSPPGASTGETQYF.

The V gene is TRBV6-1, the J gene TRBJ2-6, with 11 bases that match TRBD2. Germline V CDR1 and CDR2: MNHNS, SASEGT. V gave up 0 bases and J gave up 3 bases; unmatched junction bases: 4. The CDR3 loop spans 18 amino acids. The CDR3 reads CASSEALAGGGGANVLTF. CDR3 bases: TGTGCCAGCAGTGAAGCGCTAGCGGGAGGTGGTGGGGCCAACGTCCTGACTTTC.

This chain joins TRBV4-1 and TRBJ2-5; 9 nucleotides match TRBD1. The germline gives CDR1 MGHRA, CDR2 YSYEKL. V dropped 6 bases and J dropped 4; count of bases not matched to a gene: 12. The CDR3 spans 16 residues. Here the CDR3 DNA reads TGCGCCAGCAGACCGCAGGGACAGGGAGGAACAGAGACCCAGTACTTC. Translating gives CASRPQGQGGTETQYF.

The rearrangement links TRBV18 to TRBJ1-3; TRBD1 matches 9 bases. CDR1 is KGHSH and CDR2 is LQKENI in the germline V gene. Trimming removed 2 bases from V and 2 bases from J; junction bases left unmatched: 10. The CDR3 is 18 residues long. CDR3 DNA: TGTGCCAGCTCACCATTTATTACAGGGGGCTCCCCTGGAAACACCATATATTTT. This translates into CASSPFITGGSPGNTIYF.

CDR3 DNA: TGTGCCAGCAGCCCGGGGGGCCGGGGGGAGACTGAAGCTTTCTTT. It is translated as CASSPGGRGETEAFF. J is TRBJ1-1 and V is TRBV9; perhaps TRBD1 as D (6 bases). V lost 4 bases to trimming and J lost 5 bases, with 18 bases between them. Germline CDR1 and CDR2: SGDLS and YYNGEE. The length of the CDR3 is 15 residues.

The chain joins TRBV11-2 to TRBJ2-7; D not certain. The germline gives CDR1 SGHAT, CDR2 FQNNGV. The V end lost 1 base, the J end lost 3 bases, and 13 bases lay between the germline ends. The CDR3 loop spans 15 amino acids. The CDR3 spells CASSLVVGLFYEQYF. The CDR3 DNA sequence: TGTGCCAGCAGCTTAGTCGTAGGGCTCTTCTACGAGCAGTACTTC. The whole variable domain, filled in from reference TRBV11-2 and TRBJ2-7, reads EAGVAQSPRYKIIEKRQSVAFWCNPISGHATLYWYQQILGQGPKLLIQFQNNGVVDDSQLPKDRFSAERLKGVDSTLKIQPAKLEDSAVYLCASSLVVGLFYEQYFGPGTRLTVT.

CDR3 coding DNA: TGTGCCAGCAGCTTAGGTTTTCTCCGGGTTGGATATGGCTACACCTTC. Translation gives CASSLGFLRVGYGYTF. This chain uses TRBV7-8 with TRBJ1-2; D uncertain. CDR1 is SGHVS and CDR2 is FQNEAQ in the germline V gene. The germline V and J ends were trimmed by 1 base and 5 bases, with 17 bases remaining between them. CDR3 size: 16 residues.

V and J are TRBV9 and TRBJ1-5; 12 nucleotides match TRBD1. CDR1 and CDR2 from the germline V gene are SGDLS and YYNGEE. The V gene end was trimmed by 5 bases and the J gene end by 0 bases; junction bases not matched to a gene: 9. The CDR3 is made up of 18 amino acids. CDR3 bases: TGTGCCAGCAGAAAAGGGACAGGGGGCCAACGTAGCAATCAGCCCCAGCATTTT. Its translation: CASRKGTGGQRSNQPQHF.

The V call is TRBV9, the J call TRBJ2-7, with D perhaps matching TRBD1 (5 bases). V lost 1 base, J lost 1 base, and 9 bases lay in between. Per germline, CDR1 SGDLS and CDR2 YYNGEE. The CDR3 runs to 14 residues. As DNA, the CDR3 is TGTGCCAGCAGCGTACAGGGCGAGTCCTACGAGCAGTACTTC. Protein product: CASSVQGESYEQYF. The variable domain in full, completed from reference TRBV9 and TRBJ2-7, reads DSGVTQTPKHLITATGQRVTLRCSPRSGDLSVYWYQQSLDQGLQFLIQYYNGEERAKGNILERFSAQQFPDLHSELNLSSLELGDSALYFCASSVQGESYEQYFGPGTRLTVT.

The chain combines TRBV9 with TRBJ1-3; 7 positions match TRBD1. With 0 bases clipped from V and 5 bases from J, the junction kept 8 bases outside the gene matches. The germline gives CDR1 SGDLS, CDR2 YYNGEE. The CDR3 is 16 amino acids. Here the CDR3 DNA reads TGTGCCAGCAGCGTAGACACAGGGGTTGCGAGAAACACCATATATTTT. This sequence encodes CASSVDTGVARNTIYF.

V is TRBV2 and J is TRBJ1-5, with D possibly being TRBD1 (6 bases). CDR3 size: 14 residues. Trimming pared 5 bases from V and 7 bases from J, leaving 15 bases between. The germline V gene has CDR1 SNHLY and CDR2 FYNNEI. The chain's CDR3 is CASSYGGRDQPQHF. The CDR3 coding sequence is TGTGCCAGCAGTTACGGGGGGCGAGACCAGCCCCAGCATTTT.

The chain combines TRBV7-3 with TRBJ2-7; a weak D match, TRBD2 (6 bases). This CDR3 spans 13 amino acids. Per the germline V gene, CDR1 is SGHTA and CDR2 is FQGTGA. Trimming removed 5 bases at V and 6 bases at J, with 14 bases between. DNA for the CDR3: TGTGCCAGCAGCCCCAACATGGGGGGCGAGCAGTACTTC. It translates to CASSPNMGGEQYF. The variable domain in full, completed from reference TRBV7-3 and TRBJ2-7, reads GAGVSQTPSNKVTEKGKYVELRCDPISGHTALYWYRQSLGQGPEFLIYFQGTGAADDSGLPNDRFFAVRPEGSVSTLKIQRTERGDSAVYLCASSPNMGGEQYFGPGTRLTVT.

This rearrangement joins TRBV5-4 to TRBJ2-5; possible D gene TRBD1, 5 bases. The V and J ends lost 4 bases and 7 bases respectively, with 14 bases between them. The CDR3 runs to 13 residues. Germline V gene lookup returns CDR1 SGHNT and CDR2 YYREEE (reference sequence). CDR3 loop: CASSTTGFATQYF. The CDR3 bases are TGTGCCAGCAGCACCACAGGTTTCGCGACCCAGTACTTC.